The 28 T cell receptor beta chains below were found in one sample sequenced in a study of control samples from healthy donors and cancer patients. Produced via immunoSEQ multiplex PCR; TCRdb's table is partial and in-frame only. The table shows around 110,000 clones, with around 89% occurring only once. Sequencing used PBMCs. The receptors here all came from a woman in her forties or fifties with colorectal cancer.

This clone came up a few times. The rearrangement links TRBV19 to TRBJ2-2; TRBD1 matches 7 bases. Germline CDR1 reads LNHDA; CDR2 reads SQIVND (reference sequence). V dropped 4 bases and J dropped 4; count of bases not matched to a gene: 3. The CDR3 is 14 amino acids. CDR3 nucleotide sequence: TGTGCCAGTAGTACACACAGGGGCACCGGGGAGCTGTTTTTT. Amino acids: CASSTHRGTGELFF.

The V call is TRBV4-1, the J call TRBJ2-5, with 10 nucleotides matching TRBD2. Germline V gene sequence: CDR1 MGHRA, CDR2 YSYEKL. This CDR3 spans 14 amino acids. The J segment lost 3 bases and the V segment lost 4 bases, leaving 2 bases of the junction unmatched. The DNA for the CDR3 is TGCGCCAGCAGCCCGGGACTAGCGAAAGAGACCCAGTACTTC. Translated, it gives CASSPGLAKETQYF.

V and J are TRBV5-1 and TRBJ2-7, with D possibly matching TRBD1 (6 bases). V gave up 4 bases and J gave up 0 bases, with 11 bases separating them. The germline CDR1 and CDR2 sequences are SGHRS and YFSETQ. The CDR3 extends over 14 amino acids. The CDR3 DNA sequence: TGCGCCAGCAGCATGGGACAATCCTCCTACGAGCAGTACTTC. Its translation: CASSMGQSSYEQYF.

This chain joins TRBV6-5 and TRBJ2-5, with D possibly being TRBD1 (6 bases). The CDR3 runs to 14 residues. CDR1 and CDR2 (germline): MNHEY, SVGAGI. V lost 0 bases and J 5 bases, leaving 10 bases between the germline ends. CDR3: CASSYSVQGETQYF. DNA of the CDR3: TGTGCCAGCAGTTACTCTGTCCAGGGGGAGACCCAGTACTTC.

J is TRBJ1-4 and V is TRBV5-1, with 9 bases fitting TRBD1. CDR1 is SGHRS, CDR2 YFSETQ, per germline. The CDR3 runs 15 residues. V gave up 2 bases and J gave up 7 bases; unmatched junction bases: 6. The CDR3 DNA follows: TGCGCCAGCAGCTTCGGACAGGGGCAGGCTGAAAAACTGTTTTTT. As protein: CASSFGQGQAEKLFF.

Here the CDR3 reads CASSRMGGSSYEQYF. Here the CDR3 DNA reads TGTGCCAGCAGCCGAATGGGGGGGAGCTCCTACGAGCAGTACTTC. The chain combines TRBV6-5 with TRBJ2-7, with TRBD2 identical over 7 bases. CDR1 and CDR2 from the germline V gene are MNHEY and SVGAGI. The CDR3 covers 15 residues. V trimming: 6 bases; J trimming: 0 bases; junction bases outside the gene matches: 8.

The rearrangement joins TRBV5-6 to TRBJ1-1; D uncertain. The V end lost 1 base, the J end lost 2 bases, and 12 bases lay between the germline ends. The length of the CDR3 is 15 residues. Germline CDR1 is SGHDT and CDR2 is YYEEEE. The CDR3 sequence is CASSLQEIINTEAFF. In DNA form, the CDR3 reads TGTGCCAGCAGCTTGCAGGAGATAATAAACACTGAAGCTTTCTTT.

The CDR3 region is CASMVGQKAFF. CDR3 sequence (DNA): TGTGCCAGTATGGTGGGACAGAAAGCTTTCTTT. This chain links TRBV19 with TRBJ1-1, with 7 bases lining up with TRBD1. Germline lookup yields CDR1 LNHDA and CDR2 SQIVND (reference sequence). V dropped 7 bases and J dropped 9; count of bases not matched to a gene: 5. The CDR3 runs 11 residues.

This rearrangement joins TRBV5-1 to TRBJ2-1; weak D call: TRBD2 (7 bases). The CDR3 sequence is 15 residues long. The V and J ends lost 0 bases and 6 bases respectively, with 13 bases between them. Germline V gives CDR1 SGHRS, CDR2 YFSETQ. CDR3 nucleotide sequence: TGCGCCAGCAGCTTGGCGGGGGGCTTCCCCAATGAGCAGTTCTTC. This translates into CASSLAGGFPNEQFF.

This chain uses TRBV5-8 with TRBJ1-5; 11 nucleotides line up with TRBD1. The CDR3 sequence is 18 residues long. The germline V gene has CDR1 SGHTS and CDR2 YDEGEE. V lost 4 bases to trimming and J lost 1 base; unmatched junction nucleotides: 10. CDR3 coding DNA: TGTGCCAGCAGCCGGGACAGGGGGAACGTTTTCAGCAATCAGCCCCAGCATTTT. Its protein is CASSRDRGNVFSNQPQHF.

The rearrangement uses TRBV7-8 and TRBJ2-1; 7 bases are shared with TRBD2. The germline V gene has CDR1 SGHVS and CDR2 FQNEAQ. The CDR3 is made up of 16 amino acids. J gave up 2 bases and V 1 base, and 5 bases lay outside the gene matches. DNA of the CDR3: TGTGCCAGCAGCTTAGTTCCGGGACTAACCTACAATGAGCAGTTCTTC. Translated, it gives CASSLVPGLTYNEQFF.

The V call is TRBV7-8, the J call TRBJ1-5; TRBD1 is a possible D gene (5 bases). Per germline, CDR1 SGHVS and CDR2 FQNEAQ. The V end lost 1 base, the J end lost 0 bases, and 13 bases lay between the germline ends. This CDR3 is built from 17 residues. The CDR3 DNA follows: TGTGCCAGCAGCTTAGGCCAGGGATTTACTAGCAATCAGCCCCAGCATTTT. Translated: CASSLGQGFTSNQPQHF.

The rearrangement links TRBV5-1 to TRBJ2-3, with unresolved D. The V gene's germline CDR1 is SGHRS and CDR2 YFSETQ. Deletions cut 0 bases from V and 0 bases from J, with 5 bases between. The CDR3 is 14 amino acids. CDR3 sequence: CASSLERSTDTQYF. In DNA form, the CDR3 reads TGCGCCAGCAGCTTGGAGCGCAGCACAGATACGCAGTATTTT.

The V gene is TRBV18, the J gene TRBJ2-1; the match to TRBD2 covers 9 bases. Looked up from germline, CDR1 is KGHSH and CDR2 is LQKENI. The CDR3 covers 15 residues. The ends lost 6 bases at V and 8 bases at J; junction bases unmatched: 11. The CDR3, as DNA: TGTGCCAGCTCGGGACGGTCTAGCGGGGAGGATGAGCAGTTCTTC. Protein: CASSGRSSGEDEQFF.

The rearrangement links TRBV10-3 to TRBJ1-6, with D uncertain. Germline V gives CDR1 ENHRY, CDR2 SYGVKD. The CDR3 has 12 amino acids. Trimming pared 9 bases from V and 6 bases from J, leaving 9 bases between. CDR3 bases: TGTGCCATTGGCCAGATTAATTCACCCCTCCACTTT. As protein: CAIGQINSPLHF.

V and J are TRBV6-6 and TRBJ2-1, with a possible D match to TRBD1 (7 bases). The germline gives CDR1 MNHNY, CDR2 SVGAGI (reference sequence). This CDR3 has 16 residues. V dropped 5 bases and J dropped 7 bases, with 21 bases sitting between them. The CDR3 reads CASSQVKGAAGNEQFF. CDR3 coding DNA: TGTGCCAGCAGTCAGGTGAAGGGGGCGGCGGGGAATGAGCAGTTCTTC.

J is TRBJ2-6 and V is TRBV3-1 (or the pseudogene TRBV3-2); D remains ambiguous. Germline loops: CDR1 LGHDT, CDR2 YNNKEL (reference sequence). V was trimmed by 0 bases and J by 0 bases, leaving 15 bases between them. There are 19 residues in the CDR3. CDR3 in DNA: TGTGCCAGCAGCCAAGATATCCCAGGCGCCGGCTCTGGGGCCAACGTCCTGACTTTC. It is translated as CASSQDIPGAGSGANVLTF.

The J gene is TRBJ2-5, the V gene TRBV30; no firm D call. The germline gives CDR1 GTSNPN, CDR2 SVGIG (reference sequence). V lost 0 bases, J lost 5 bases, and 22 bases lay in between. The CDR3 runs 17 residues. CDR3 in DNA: TGTGCCTGGAGTGTAAGGGTCAGAAGGGCGCGGATTGAGACCCAGTACTTC. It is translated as CAWSVRVRRARIETQYF.

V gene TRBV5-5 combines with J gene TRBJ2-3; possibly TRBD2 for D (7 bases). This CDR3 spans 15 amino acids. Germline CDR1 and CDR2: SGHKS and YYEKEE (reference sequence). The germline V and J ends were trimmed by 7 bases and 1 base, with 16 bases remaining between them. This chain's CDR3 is CASRDGGQRTDTQYF. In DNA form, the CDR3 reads TGTGCCAGCCGGGACGGGGGGCAACGCACAGATACGCAGTATTTT. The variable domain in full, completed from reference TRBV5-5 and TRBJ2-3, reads DAGVTQSPTHLIKTRGQQVTLRCSPISGHKSVSWYQQVLGQGPQFIFQYYEKEERGRGNFPDRFSARQFPNYSSELNVNALLLGDSALYLCASRDGGQRTDTQYFGPGTRLTVL.

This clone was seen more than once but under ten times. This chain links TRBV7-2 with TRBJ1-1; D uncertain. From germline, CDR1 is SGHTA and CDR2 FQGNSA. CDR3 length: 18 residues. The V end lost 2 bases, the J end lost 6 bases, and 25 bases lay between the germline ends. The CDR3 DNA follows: TGTGCCAGCAGCTTAAGGATTAGGACGGTTAGGATCCTACCTGAAGCTTTCTTT. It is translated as CASSLRIRTVRILPEAFF. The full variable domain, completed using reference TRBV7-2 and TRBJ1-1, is GAGVSQSPSNKVTEKGKDVELRCDPISGHTALYWYRQSLGQGLEFLIYFQGNSAPDKSGLPSDRFSAERTGGSVSTLTIQRTQQEDSAVYLCASSLRIRTVRILPEAFFGQGTRLTVV.

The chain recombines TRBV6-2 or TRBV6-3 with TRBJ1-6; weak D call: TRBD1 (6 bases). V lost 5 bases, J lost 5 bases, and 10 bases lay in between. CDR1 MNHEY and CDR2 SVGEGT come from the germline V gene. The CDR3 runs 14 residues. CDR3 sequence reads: CASSLGQNNSPLHF. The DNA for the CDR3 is TGTGCCAGCAGTCTTGGACAGAATAATTCACCCCTCCACTTT.

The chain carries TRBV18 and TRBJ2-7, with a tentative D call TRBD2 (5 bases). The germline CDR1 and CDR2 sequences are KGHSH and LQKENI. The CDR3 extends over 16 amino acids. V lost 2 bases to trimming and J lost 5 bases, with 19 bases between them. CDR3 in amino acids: CASSPEPGSHLNEQYF. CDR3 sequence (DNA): TGTGCCAGCTCACCAGAGCCGGGATCGCACCTTAACGAGCAGTACTTC.

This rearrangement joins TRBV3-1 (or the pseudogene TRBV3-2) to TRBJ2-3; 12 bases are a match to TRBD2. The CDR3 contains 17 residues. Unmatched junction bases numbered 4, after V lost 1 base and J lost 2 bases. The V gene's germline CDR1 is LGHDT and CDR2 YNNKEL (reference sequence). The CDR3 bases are TGTGCCAGCAGCCAAGGGGCTAGCGGGGGGGTCACAGATACGCAGTATTTT. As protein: CASSQGASGGVTDTQYF.

The CDR3 is CASSIIPGQRNQPQHF. CDR3 nucleotides: TGTGCCAGTAGTATAATACCGGGACAGCGGAATCAGCCCCAGCATTTT. The gene calls are TRBV19 and TRBJ1-5; TRBD1 agrees at 7 bases. The germline CDR1 and CDR2 sequences are LNHDA and SQIVND (reference sequence). CDR3 size: 16 residues. Unmatched junction bases numbered 8, after V lost 2 bases and J lost 4 bases.

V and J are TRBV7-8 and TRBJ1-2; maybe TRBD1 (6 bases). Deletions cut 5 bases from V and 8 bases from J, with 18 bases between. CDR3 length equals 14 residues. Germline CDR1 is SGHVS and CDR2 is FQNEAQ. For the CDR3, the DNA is TGTGCCAGCAGCCAACCACAGGGTGAGGGCGGCTACACCTTC. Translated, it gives CASSQPQGEGGYTF. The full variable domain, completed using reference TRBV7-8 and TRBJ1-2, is GAGVSQSPRYKVAKRGQDVALRCDPISGHVSLFWYQQALGQGPEFLTYFQNEAQLDKSGLPSDRFFAERPEGSVSTLKIQRTQQEDSAVYLCASSQPQGEGGYTFGSGTRLTVV.

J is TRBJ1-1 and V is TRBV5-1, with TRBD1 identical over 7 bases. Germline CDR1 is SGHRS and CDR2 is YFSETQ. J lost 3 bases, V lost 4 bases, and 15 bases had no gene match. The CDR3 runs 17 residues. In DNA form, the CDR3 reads TGCGCCAGCAGCCCCCCCCCTTCGACAGGGAAAGACACTGAAGCTTTCTTT. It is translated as CASSPPPSTGKDTEAFF.

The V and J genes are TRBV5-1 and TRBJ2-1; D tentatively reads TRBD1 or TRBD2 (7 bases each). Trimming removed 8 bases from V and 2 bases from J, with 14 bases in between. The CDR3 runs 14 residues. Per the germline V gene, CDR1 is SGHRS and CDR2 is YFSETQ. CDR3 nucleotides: TGCGCCAGTTCCCAGGGGGGGACCTACAATGAGCAGTTCTTC. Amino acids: CASSQGGTYNEQFF. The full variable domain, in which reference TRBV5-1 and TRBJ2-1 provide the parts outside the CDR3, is KAGVTQTPRYLIKTRGQQVTLSCSPISGHRSVSWYQQTPGQGLQFLFEYFSETQRNKGNFPGRFSGRQFSNSRSEMNVSTLELGDSALYLCASSQGGTYNEQFFGPGTRLTVL.

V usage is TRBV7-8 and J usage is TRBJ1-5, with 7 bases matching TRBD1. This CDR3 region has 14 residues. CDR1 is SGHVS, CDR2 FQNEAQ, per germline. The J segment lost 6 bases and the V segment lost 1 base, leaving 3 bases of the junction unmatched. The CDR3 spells CASSLDRGAQPQHF. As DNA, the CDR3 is TGTGCCAGCAGCTTAGACAGGGGAGCTCAGCCCCAGCATTTT.